The T cell receptor (beta chain) described here comes from a study of T cell repertoires in cytomegalovirus infection. Only a few counts were recorded for this clonotype. The antigen remains undetermined. Germline V gives CDR1 MNHEY, CDR2 SVGEGT. The CDR3 extends over 13 amino acids. The V and J ends lost 6 bases and 6 bases, in that order; junction bases with no gene match: 5. From the reads, TCRdb called clonotypes with MiXCR, one entry per CDR3 protein. The table records fewer than 200,000 distinct CDR3 sequences, roughly 22% of them present only once. V and J are TRBV6-2 or TRBV6-3 and TRBJ1-1; 9 bases line up with TRBD1. The sample was CD8+ T cells from cultured PBMCs, taken from culture after CMV antigen stimulation. The clonotype comes from a human donor in good health (CMV status not recorded). Some clones in this sample may be carry-over from other donors' samples. CDR3 DNA sequence: TGTGCCAGCAGCTCACGACAGGGGGCTGAAGCTTTCTTT. Its protein is CASSSRQGAEAFF.